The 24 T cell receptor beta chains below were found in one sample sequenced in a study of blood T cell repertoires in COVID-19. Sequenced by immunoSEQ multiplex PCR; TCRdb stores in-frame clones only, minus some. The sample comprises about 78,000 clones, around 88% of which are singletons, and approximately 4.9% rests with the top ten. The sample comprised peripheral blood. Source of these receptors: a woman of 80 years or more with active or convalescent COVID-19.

The CDR3 spells CASLRGQNTGELFF. The CDR3 DNA reads as TGTGCCAGCCTCAGGGGTCAGAACACCGGGGAGCTGTTTTTT. The rearrangement joins TRBV3-1 (or the pseudogene TRBV3-2) to TRBJ2-2, with D possibly being TRBD1 (6 bases). The CDR3 runs to 14 residues. V was pared by 8 bases and J by 1 base, with 11 bases between. CDR1 is LGHDT, CDR2 YNNKEL, per germline (reference sequence).

The CDR3 loop reads CATSDPKETQYF. DNA of the CDR3: TGTGCCACCAGTGACCCAAAAGAGACCCAGTACTTC. V gene TRBV24-1 combines with J gene TRBJ2-5; D ambiguous. Germline V gives CDR1 KGHDR, CDR2 SFDVKD. The V gene lost 4 bases and the J gene lost 3 bases, with 5 bases spanning the gap. The CDR3 covers 12 residues.

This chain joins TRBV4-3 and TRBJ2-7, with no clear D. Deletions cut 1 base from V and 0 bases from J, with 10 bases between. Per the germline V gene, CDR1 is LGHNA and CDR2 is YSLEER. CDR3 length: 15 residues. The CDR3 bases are TGCGCCAGCAGCCAAGGGTCGCCTATCTCCTACGAGCAGTACTTC. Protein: CASSQGSPISYEQYF.

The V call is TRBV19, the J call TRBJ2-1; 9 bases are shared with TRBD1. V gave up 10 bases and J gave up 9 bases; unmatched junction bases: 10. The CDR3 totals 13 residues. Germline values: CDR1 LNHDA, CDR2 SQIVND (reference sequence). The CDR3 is CATHEDRGPEQFF. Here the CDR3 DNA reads TGTGCCACCCACGAGGACAGGGGTCCTGAGCAGTTCTTC.

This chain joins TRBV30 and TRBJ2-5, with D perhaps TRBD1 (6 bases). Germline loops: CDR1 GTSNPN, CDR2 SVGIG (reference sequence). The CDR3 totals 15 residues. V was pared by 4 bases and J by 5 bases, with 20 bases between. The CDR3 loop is CAWTSGQSVGETQYF. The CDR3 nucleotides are TGTGCCTGGACCTCTGGACAGTCGGTCGGGGAGACCCAGTACTTC.

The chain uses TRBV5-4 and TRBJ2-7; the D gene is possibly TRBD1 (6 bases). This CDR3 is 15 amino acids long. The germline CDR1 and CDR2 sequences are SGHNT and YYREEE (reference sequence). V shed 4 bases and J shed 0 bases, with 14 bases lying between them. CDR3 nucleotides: TGTGCCAGCAGCCGAGGGGGACGGAGCTCCTACGAGCAGTACTTC. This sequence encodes CASSRGGRSSYEQYF.

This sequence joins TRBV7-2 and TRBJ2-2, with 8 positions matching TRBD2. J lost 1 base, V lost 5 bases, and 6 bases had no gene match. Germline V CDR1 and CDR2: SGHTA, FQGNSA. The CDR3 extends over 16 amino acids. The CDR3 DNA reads TGTGCCAGCAGCCCCCCGGGAGGGCAGAACACCGGGGAGCTGTTTTTT. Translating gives CASSPPGGQNTGELFF.

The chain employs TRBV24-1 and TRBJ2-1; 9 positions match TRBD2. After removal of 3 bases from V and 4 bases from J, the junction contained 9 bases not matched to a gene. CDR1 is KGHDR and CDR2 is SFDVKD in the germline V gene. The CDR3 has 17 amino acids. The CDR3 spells CATSDLRAGGGYNEQFF. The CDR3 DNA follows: TGTGCCACCAGTGATCTGCGAGCGGGAGGAGGTTACAATGAGCAGTTCTTC.

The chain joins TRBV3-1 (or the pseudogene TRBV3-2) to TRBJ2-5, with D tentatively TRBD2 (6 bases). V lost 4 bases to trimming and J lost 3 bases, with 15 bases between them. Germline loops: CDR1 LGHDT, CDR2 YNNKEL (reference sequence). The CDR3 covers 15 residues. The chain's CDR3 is CASSPNLGGKETQYF. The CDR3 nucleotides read TGTGCCAGCAGCCCTAATCTGGGAGGAAAAGAGACCCAGTACTTC.

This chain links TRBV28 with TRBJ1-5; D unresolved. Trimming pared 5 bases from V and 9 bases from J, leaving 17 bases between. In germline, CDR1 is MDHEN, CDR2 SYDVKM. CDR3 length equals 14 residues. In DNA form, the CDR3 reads TGTGCCAGCAGTCCGAAGACGGGAACTCGGCCCCAGCATTTT. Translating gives CASSPKTGTRPQHF.

The CDR3 sequence: CASSQTGGPWETQYF. DNA of the CDR3: TGCGCCAGCAGCCAAACGGGGGGGCCGTGGGAGACCCAGTACTTC. The chain has TRBV4-3 and TRBJ2-5; 8 nucleotides match TRBD2. V gave up 2 bases and J gave up 5 bases; unmatched junction bases: 7. The CDR3 is made up of 15 amino acids. Germline V gene lookup returns CDR1 LGHNA and CDR2 YSLEER.

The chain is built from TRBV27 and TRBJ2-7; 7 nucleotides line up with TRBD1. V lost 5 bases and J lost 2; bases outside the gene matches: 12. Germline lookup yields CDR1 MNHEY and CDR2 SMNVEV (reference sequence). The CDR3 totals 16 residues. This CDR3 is CASSPSQGEKPYEQYF. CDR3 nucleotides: TGTGCCAGCAGTCCATCGCAGGGGGAGAAACCCTACGAGCAGTACTTC.

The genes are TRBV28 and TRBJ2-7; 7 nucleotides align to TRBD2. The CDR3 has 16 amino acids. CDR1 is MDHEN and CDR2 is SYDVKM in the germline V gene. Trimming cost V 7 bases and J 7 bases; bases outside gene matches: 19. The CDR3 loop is CASMRGRETRRGEQYF. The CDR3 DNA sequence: TGTGCCAGCATGCGCGGGCGGGAGACCCGTAGGGGTGAGCAGTACTTC.

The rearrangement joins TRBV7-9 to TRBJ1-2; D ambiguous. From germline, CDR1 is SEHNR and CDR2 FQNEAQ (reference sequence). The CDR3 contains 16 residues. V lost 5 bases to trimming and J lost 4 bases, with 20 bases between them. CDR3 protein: CASSTGSDGEVYGYTF. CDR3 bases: TGTGCCAGCAGCACCGGATCGGACGGGGAAGTCTATGGCTACACCTTC.

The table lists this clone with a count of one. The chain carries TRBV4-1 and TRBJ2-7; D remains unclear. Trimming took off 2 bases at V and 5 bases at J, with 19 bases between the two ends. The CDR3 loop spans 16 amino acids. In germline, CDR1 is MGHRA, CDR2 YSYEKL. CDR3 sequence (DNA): TGCGCCAGCAGCCAATTCCCCGTTGCAGGTCGGAACGAGCAGTACTTC. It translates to CASSQFPVAGRNEQYF.

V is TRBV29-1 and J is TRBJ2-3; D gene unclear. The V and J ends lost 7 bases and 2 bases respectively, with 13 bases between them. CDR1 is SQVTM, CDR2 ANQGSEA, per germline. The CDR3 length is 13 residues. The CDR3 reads CSAETLLTDTQYF. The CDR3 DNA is TGCAGCGCCGAGACTCTTCTCACAGATACGCAGTATTTT.

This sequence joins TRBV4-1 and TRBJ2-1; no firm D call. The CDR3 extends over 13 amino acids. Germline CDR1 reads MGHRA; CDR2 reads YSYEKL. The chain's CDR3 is CAQARVSYNEQFF. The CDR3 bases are TGCGCTCAGGCAAGAGTGTCCTACAATGAGCAGTTCTTC.

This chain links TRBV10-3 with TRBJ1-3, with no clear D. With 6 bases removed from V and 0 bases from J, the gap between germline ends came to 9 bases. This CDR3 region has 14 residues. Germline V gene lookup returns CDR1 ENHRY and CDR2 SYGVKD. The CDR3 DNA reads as TGTGCCATCAGCTGGACTAGCTCTGGAAACACCATATATTTT. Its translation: CAISWTSSGNTIYF.

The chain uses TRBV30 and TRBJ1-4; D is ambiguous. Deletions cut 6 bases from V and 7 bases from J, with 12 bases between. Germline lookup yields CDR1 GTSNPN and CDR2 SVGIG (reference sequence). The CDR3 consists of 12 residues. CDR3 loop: CACPSNSEKLFF. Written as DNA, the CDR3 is TGTGCCTGCCCTAGTAACTCTGAAAAACTGTTTTTT.

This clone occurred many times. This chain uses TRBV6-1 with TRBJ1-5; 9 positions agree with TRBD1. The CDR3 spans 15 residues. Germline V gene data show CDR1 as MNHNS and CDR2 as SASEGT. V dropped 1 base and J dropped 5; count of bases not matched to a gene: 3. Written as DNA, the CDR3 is TGTGCCAGCAGTGAAGACAGGGGGCCGGATCAGCCCCAGCATTTT. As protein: CASSEDRGPDQPQHF.

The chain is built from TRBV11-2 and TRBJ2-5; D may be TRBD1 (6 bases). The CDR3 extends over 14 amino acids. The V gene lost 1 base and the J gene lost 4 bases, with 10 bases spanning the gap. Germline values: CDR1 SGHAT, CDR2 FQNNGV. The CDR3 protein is CASSLGIRGETQYF. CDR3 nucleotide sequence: TGTGCCAGCAGCTTAGGTATCAGGGGAGAGACCCAGTACTTC.

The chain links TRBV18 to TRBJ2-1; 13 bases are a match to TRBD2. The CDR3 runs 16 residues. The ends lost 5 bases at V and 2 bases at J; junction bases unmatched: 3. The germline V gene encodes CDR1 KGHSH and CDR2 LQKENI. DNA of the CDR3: TGTGCCAGCTCAACTACTAGCGGGGGGGCCTACAATGAGCAGTTCTTC. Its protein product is CASSTTSGGAYNEQFF.

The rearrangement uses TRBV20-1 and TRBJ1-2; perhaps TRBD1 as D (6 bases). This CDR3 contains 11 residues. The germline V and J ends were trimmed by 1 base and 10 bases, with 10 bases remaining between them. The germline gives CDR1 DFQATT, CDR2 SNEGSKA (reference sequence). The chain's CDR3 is CSARAAGVYTF. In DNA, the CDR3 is TGCAGTGCTAGAGCGGCAGGGGTCTACACCTTC.

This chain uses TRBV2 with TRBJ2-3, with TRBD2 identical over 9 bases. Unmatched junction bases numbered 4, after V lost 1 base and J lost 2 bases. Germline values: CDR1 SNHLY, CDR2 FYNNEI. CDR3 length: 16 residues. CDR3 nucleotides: TGTGCCAGCAGTGAAGGGCTAGCGGGGCTCACAGATACGCAGTATTTT. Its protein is CASSEGLAGLTDTQYF.